The following is a T cell receptor (beta chain) sequence with its context. The antigen is not known. These data originate in a study of T cell responses to AZD1222 COVID-19 vaccine. Libraries were prepared by immunoSEQ multiplex PCR; TCRdb keeps only in-frame clonotypes and omits some of them. The repertoire has 75,000 to 100,000 clones, 70% to 90% of them found once; the top ten carry roughly 1.7%. Study-wide results and limits: Baseline seropositivity occurred in only six or seven AZD1222 recipients. The repertoires were collected only after the peak T cell response.

With 5 bases removed from V and 4 bases from J, the gap between germline ends came to 12 bases. The CDR3 has 13 residues. Per germline, CDR1 SEHNR and CDR2 FQNEAQ (reference sequence). The sequenced sample was peripheral blood, obtained on day 0 of AZD1222 vaccination. The clonotype was recovered from an adult in good health. The chain carries TRBV7-9 and TRBJ2-7; either TRBD1 or TRBD2 may supply D (5 bases each). The CDR3 loop reads CASSPSGRYEQYF. The CDR3 DNA follows: TGTGCCAGCAGCCCCTCGGGGCGGTACGAGCAGTACTTC.